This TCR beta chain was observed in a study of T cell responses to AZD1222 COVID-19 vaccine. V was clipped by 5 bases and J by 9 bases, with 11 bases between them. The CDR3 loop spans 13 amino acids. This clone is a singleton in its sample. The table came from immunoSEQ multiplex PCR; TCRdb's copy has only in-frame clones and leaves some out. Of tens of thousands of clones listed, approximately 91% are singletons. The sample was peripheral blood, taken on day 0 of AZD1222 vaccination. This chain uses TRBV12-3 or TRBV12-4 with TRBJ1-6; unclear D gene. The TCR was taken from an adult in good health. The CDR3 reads CASSRGSSSPLHF. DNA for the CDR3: TGTGCCAGCAGTCGAGGAAGTAGTTCACCCCTCCACTTT.